Listed here are 27 T cell receptor beta chains from one sample, sequenced in a study of T cell responses to AZD1222 COVID-19 vaccine. The protocol was immunoSEQ multiplex PCR, while the TCRdb copy is restricted to in-frame clones and leaves out a portion. Found here are some 100,000 clones, around 87% of them singletons; the top ten hold 2% to 2.5%. Sample: peripheral blood, taken 28 days after the second AZD1222 dose. These TCRs come from an adult who received the AZD1222 COVID-19 vaccine.

The rearrangement links TRBV7-8 to TRBJ2-7, with 7 bases matching TRBD1. The germline V gene encodes CDR1 SGHVS and CDR2 FQNEAQ. CDR3 length: 15 amino acids. Trimming took 5 bases from V and 4 from J; bases not matched to a gene: 11. The CDR3 nucleotides are TGTGCCAGCAGCCTGATGACAGGGAACGGTTACGAGCAGTACTTC. It yields the protein CASSLMTGNGYEQYF.

J is TRBJ2-1 and V is TRBV7-2; the match to TRBD2 covers 10 bases. The CDR3 totals 15 residues. The J segment lost 15 bases and the V segment lost 5 bases, leaving 16 bases of the junction unmatched. Germline V CDR1 and CDR2: SGHTA, FQGNSA. The CDR3 protein is CASSLERASGGKRFF. CDR3 bases: TGTGCCAGCAGCCTCGAGAGGGCTAGCGGGGGCAAACGGTTCTTC.

This chain joins TRBV14 and TRBJ2-1; 8 bases agree with TRBD1. The CDR3 totals 17 residues. CDR1 and CDR2 (germline): SGHDN, FVKESK. V lost 1 base, J lost 8 bases, and 13 bases stayed unmatched. For the CDR3, the DNA is TGTGCCAGCAGCCAAGCCCCACAGGGGGACTTTGACGATGAGCAGTTCTTC. Translated: CASSQAPQGDFDDEQFF.

This clone was seen more than once but under ten times. The CDR3 nucleotides are TGTGCCAGCAGCCTCGGCCACCAAGAGACCCAGTACTTC. Its translation: CASSLGHQETQYF. The chain joins TRBV27 to TRBJ2-5; D call uncertain. V was cut by 6 bases and J by 0 bases, with 8 bases left in between. Per the germline V gene, CDR1 is MNHEY and CDR2 is SMNVEV (reference sequence). The CDR3 runs to 13 residues.

The chain recombines TRBV6-5 with TRBJ1-1; D not resolved. The V gene lost 2 bases and the J gene lost 8 bases, with 18 bases spanning the gap. The CDR3 contains 15 residues. CDR1 and CDR2 (germline): MNHEY, SVGAGI. DNA of the CDR3: TGTGCCAGCAGTTACGGATCCCACCCCCAAAGGGAAGCTTTCTTT. Translated, it gives CASSYGSHPQREAFF.

CDR3 sequence: CASSSTQGGSGANVLTF. The CDR3 DNA is TGTGCCAGCAGCTCCACGCAGGGTGGGTCTGGGGCCAACGTCCTGACTTTC. V and J are TRBV7-3 and TRBJ2-6, with D possibly being TRBD1 (5 bases). Germline V gives CDR1 SGHTA, CDR2 FQGTGA. The V and J ends lost 4 bases and 1 base respectively, with 14 bases between them. CDR3 length: 17 amino acids.

The rearrangement links TRBV10-1 to TRBJ2-4, with D perhaps TRBD2 (5 bases). V was clipped by 5 bases and J by 2 bases, with 19 bases between them. The CDR3 length is 17 residues. Per the germline V gene, CDR1 is WNHNN and CDR2 is SYGVQD (reference sequence). The CDR3 region is CASSPRRVSGSKNIQYF. The CDR3 coding sequence is TGCGCCAGCAGTCCCCGAAGGGTAAGCGGCTCCAAAAACATTCAGTACTTC.

The gene calls are TRBV13 and TRBJ2-7, with 10 bases aligning to TRBD1. This CDR3 has 17 residues. V dropped 5 bases and J dropped 4; count of bases not matched to a gene: 14. Germline lookup yields CDR1 PRHDT and CDR2 FYEKMQ (reference sequence). The CDR3 DNA sequence: TGTGCCAGCAGCCCGGCCTCAACGGGACAGGGGAGTTACGAGCAGTACTTC. The encoded protein is CASSPASTGQGSYEQYF.

As to this clone: Compared with germline, one end of the junction differs, possibly owing to a read error. The chain links TRBV20-1 to TRBJ2-4, with 8 nucleotides matching TRBD1. This CDR3 region has 11 residues. The germline gives CDR1 DFQATT, CDR2 SNEGSKA (reference sequence). CDR3 in amino acids: CSAPLDRGLIF. The CDR3, as DNA: TGCAGTGCCCCACTCGACAGGGGCCTGATCTTC.

The chain combines TRBV6-6 with TRBJ1-1; no clear D. V was pared by 2 bases and J by 1 base, with 14 bases between. Germline CDR1 is MNHNY and CDR2 is SVGAGI (reference sequence). This CDR3 has 16 amino acids. In DNA form, the CDR3 reads TGTGCCAGCAGTTACCCTATTGTGACAAGGAACACTGAAGCTTTCTTT. Protein product: CASSYPIVTRNTEAFF.

V usage is TRBV6-1 and J usage is TRBJ1-3, with a weak D call TRBD1 (6 bases). Trimming took 2 bases from V and 2 from J, leaving 16 bases between them. The CDR3 is made up of 17 amino acids. The germline V gene has CDR1 MNHNS and CDR2 SASEGT. CDR3: CASSEPAAGATGNTIYF. The CDR3 coding sequence is TGTGCCAGCAGTGAACCGGCGGCGGGGGCGACTGGAAACACCATATATTTT.

Of note for this clone: The DNA is omitted, as the CDR3 cannot be located on it reliably, and the CDR3 follows TCRdb's listing. This sequence joins TRBV12-5 and TRBJ2-7; the D segment call TRBD1 is taken from the table without a DNA check. Germline V gives CDR1 LGHNT, CDR2 FRNRAP. The CDR3 is 16 residues long, counting both termini. CDR3 in amino acids: CASGLRFGTDSYEQYF.

Only one count was recorded for this clone. The rearrangement links TRBV24-1 to TRBJ2-7; 10 nucleotides line up with TRBD1. V trimming: 4 bases; J trimming: 1 base; junction bases outside the gene matches: 6. Germline CDR1 reads KGHDR; CDR2 reads SFDVKD. This CDR3 spans 16 amino acids. The CDR3 reads CATSDSRDRGSYEQYF. CDR3 DNA sequence: TGTGCCACCAGTGACTCACGGGACAGGGGATCCTACGAGCAGTACTTC.

This chain joins TRBV9 and TRBJ2-2; 8 nucleotides line up with TRBD2. Per the germline V gene, CDR1 is SGDLS and CDR2 is YYNGEE. CDR3 length: 16 amino acids. The junction had 9 bases not matched to a gene; V was cut back by 4 bases and J by 4 bases. The CDR3 nucleotides are TGTGCCAGCAGCCAGTTGGCGGGAGGAGTCACCGGGGAGCTGTTTTTT. Translation gives CASSQLAGGVTGELFF.

V and J are TRBV5-8 and TRBJ1-6; unclear D gene. The CDR3 length is 17 residues. Trimming cost V 2 bases and J 7 bases, with 19 bases left between them. Germline values: CDR1 SGHTS, CDR2 YDEGEE. The CDR3 DNA follows: TGTGCCAGCAGCTTATTTGGCAGCTTGTTTCTAAATTCACCCCTCCACTTT. Translation gives CASSLFGSLFLNSPLHF.

Concerning this clone itself: The DNA is left out, because the CDR3 cannot be placed on it with certainty; the CDR3 is given as TCRdb lists it. The V call is TRBV21-1, the J call TRBJ1-1. TRBV21-1 is listed as a pseudogene. The CDR3 is 18 residues long, counting both termini. This CDR3 is CASSKEEDKWGSGTEAFF.

V and J are TRBV5-1 and TRBJ2-7; 9 nucleotides line up with TRBD2. The length of the CDR3 is 15 residues. CDR1 is SGHRS and CDR2 is YFSETQ in the germline V gene. Losses at the gene ends were 4 bases for V and 1 base for J; bases not matched to a gene: 6. The CDR3 DNA reads as TGCGCCAGCAGCAGTAGCGGGAGAGGTTCCTACGAGCAGTACTTC. Protein product: CASSSSGRGSYEQYF.

The rearrangement links TRBV6-5 to TRBJ2-1; D remains ambiguous. The germline V gene encodes CDR1 MNHEY and CDR2 SVGAGI. The CDR3 consists of 13 residues. Trimming removed 5 bases at V and 3 bases at J, with 8 bases between. The CDR3 DNA sequence: TGTGCCAGCAGTCCCCCCTACTACAATGAGCAGTTCTTC. Its protein is CASSPPYYNEQFF.

The rearrangement links TRBV25-1 to TRBJ2-1, with 10 bases matching TRBD1. Germline CDR1 reads MGHDK; CDR2 reads SYGVNS. J was trimmed by 7 bases and V by 2 bases; bases with no gene match: 5. The CDR3 is 15 residues long. The CDR3, as DNA: TGTGCCAGCAGTGAAATAGGACAGGGGGAGAATGAGCAGTTCTTC. Residues: CASSEIGQGENEQFF.

The chain uses TRBV12-3 or TRBV12-4 and TRBJ1-2; a possible D gene is TRBD1 (5 bases). The CDR3 runs 12 residues. Trimming took 3 bases from V and 5 from J, leaving 7 bases between them. The CDR3 DNA sequence: TGTGCCAGCAGTTTTCAGGGTTATGGCTACACCTTC. Amino acids: CASSFQGYGYTF.

In the case of this clone: The sample contains more than one DNA sequence encoding this CDR3. The CDR3 spells CASSPRWGTDTQYF. The CDR3 nucleotides read TGTGCCAGCAGCCCCAGATGGGGCACAGATACGCAGTATTTT. V usage is TRBV7-3 and J usage is TRBJ2-3; D ambiguous. The germline V gene has CDR1 SGHTA and CDR2 FQGTGA. With 5 bases removed from V and 1 base from J, the gap between germline ends came to 10 bases. The CDR3 is made up of 14 amino acids.

The chain is built from TRBV5-4 and TRBJ2-5; tentative D call: TRBD2 (5 bases). This CDR3 spans 12 amino acids. Trimming removed 3 bases at V and 7 bases at J, with 10 bases between. From germline, CDR1 is SGHNT and CDR2 YYREEE (reference sequence). This CDR3 reads CASSYNSVTQYF. The DNA for the CDR3 is TGTGCCAGCAGCTATAATAGCGTGACCCAGTACTTC.

CDR3: CASSLSPSGGPREQYF. The DNA of the CDR3 is TGTGCCAGCAGCTTAAGCCCTAGCGGGGGGCCCCGGGAGCAGTACTTC. The chain combines TRBV7-2 with TRBJ2-7, with 11 bases matching TRBD2. CDR3 length: 16 amino acids. Germline CDR1 reads SGHTA; CDR2 reads FQGNSA. The V gene end was trimmed by 2 bases and the J gene end by 7 bases; junction bases not matched to a gene: 10.

The chain uses TRBV6-5 and TRBJ2-7, with D perhaps matching TRBD1 (5 bases). Germline CDR1 and CDR2: MNHEY and SVGAGI. Trimming shortened V by 6 bases and J by 2 bases, and 14 bases separated the two germline ends. The CDR3 loop spans 14 amino acids. The CDR3 loop is CASRSETVPYEQYF. Here the CDR3 DNA reads TGTGCCAGCAGATCCGAGACAGTTCCCTACGAGCAGTACTTC.

This clone was recorded a few times. The genes are TRBV7-8 and TRBJ1-5; D is unclear. Germline CDR1 reads SGHVS; CDR2 reads FQNEAQ. Trimming cost V 4 bases and J 6 bases, with 7 bases left between them. The CDR3 totals 12 residues. CDR3 loop: CASSYSGQPQHF. The CDR3 nucleotides are TGTGCCAGCAGCTACAGTGGTCAGCCCCAGCATTTT.

The rearrangement uses TRBV5-5 and TRBJ1-1; 7 positions match TRBD1. Trimming took 2 bases from V and 0 from J; bases not matched to a gene: 7. The V gene's germline CDR1 is SGHKS and CDR2 YYEKEE (reference sequence). The CDR3 runs to 16 residues. DNA for the CDR3: TGTGCCAGCAGCTTCCGGGACAGTCGGATGAACACTGAAGCTTTCTTT. This codes for CASSFRDSRMNTEAFF.

This clone was found once. The chain has TRBV30 and TRBJ1-2; 10 bases align to TRBD1. V gave up 5 bases and J gave up 4 bases; unmatched junction bases: 13. CDR3 length equals 16 residues. Germline V gene data show CDR1 as GTSNPN and CDR2 as SVGIG (reference sequence). The CDR3 sequence: CAWGRTRQGAIYGYTF. CDR3 coding DNA: TGTGCCTGGGGCCGAACTAGACAGGGGGCCATCTATGGCTACACCTTC.